Listed here are 21 T cell receptor beta chains from one sample, sequenced in a study of cytomegalovirus exposure and HLA in healthy donors. With 60 Vbeta and 13 Jbeta primers, the PCR was carried out. The table came from immunoSEQ multiplex PCR; TCRdb's copy has only in-frame clones and leaves some out. The sample holds some 240,000 clones; around 73% are singletons and the top ten take over 3.5%. The sample comprised PBMCs. These receptor sequences come from a male donor in good health and CMV-seronegative.

This chain joins TRBV7-9 and TRBJ2-2; 11 bases are shared with TRBD2. Trimming at V came to 5 bases and at J to 1 base, leaving 3 bases not matched to a gene. The germline V gene has CDR1 SEHNR and CDR2 FQNEAQ (reference sequence). The CDR3 spans 16 residues. The CDR3 is CASSTGLAGNTGELFF. The DNA for the CDR3 is TGTGCCAGCAGCACCGGACTAGCGGGGAACACCGGGGAGCTGTTTTTT.

A note on this clone: Other DNA sequences in this specimen translate into the identical CDR3. J is TRBJ2-3 and V is TRBV19; 12 nucleotides match TRBD2. V was pared by 8 bases and J by 4 bases, with 1 base of the junction left unmatched. CDR1 is LNHDA and CDR2 is SQIVND in the germline V gene (reference sequence). The CDR3 is made up of 13 amino acids. This CDR3 is CASRLAGADTQYF. The CDR3 region has the DNA TGTGCCAGTCGACTAGCGGGAGCAGATACGCAGTATTTT.

The chain carries TRBV28 and TRBJ1-2; D is ambiguous. This CDR3 has 12 residues. Germline CDR1 and CDR2: MDHEN and SYDVKM. The V and J ends lost 5 bases and 7 bases respectively, with 11 bases between them. In DNA form, the CDR3 reads TGTGCCAGCAGTCCCCGGTTCGGTGGCTACACCTTC. It yields the protein CASSPRFGGYTF.

The V call is TRBV28, the J call TRBJ2-7; TRBD1 matches at 10 bases. Germline trimming cut 5 bases from V and 7 bases from J; bases unmatched to any gene: 2. CDR1 and CDR2 (germline): MDHEN, SYDVKM. The CDR3 length is 12 residues. CDR3 residues: CASSRDRGEQYF. The CDR3 DNA reads as TGTGCCAGCAGTAGGGACAGGGGTGAGCAGTACTTC.

This chain uses TRBV5-1 with TRBJ1-4; 8 bases align to TRBD1. This CDR3 has 14 residues. CDR1 is SGHRS and CDR2 is YFSETQ in the germline V gene. V lost 5 bases, J lost 7 bases, and 7 bases stayed unmatched. CDR3 amino acids: CASSSGTGSEKLFF. In DNA form, the CDR3 reads TGCGCCAGCAGTTCCGGGACAGGTAGTGAAAAACTGTTTTTT.

Only one count was recorded for this clone. The rearrangement links TRBV14 to TRBJ2-1, with no clear D. The V gene lost 0 bases and the J gene lost 6 bases, with 9 bases spanning the gap. Per germline, CDR1 SGHDN and CDR2 FVKESK. The CDR3 contains 14 residues. The CDR3 sequence is CASSQEVASNEQFF. The CDR3, as DNA: TGTGCCAGCAGCCAAGAGGTAGCAAGCAATGAGCAGTTCTTC.

A remark on this clone: The same CDR3 can be traced to other DNA sequences in this sample. This sequence joins TRBV7-9 and TRBJ2-1, with D perhaps TRBD1 (6 bases). The CDR3 is 15 amino acids. From germline, CDR1 is SEHNR and CDR2 FQNEAQ (reference sequence). Trimming removed 1 base from V and 0 bases from J, with 7 bases in between. The CDR3, as DNA: TGTGCCAGCAGCTTAGTACAGGGCTCCTACAATGAGCAGTTCTTC. It is translated as CASSLVQGSYNEQFF.

V is TRBV27 and J is TRBJ1-5, with TRBD1 as a possible D gene (5 bases). V lost 2 bases, J lost 7 bases, and 12 bases lay in between. The CDR3 spans 14 residues. The V gene's germline CDR1 is MNHEY and CDR2 SMNVEV (reference sequence). DNA of the CDR3: TGTGCCAGCAGTTTAAAAGGGGCGCAGCAGCCCCAGCATTTT. Translation: CASSLKGAQQPQHF.

The V gene is TRBV28, the J gene TRBJ2-7; TRBD2 is a possible D gene (6 bases). The CDR3 is made up of 12 amino acids. Trimming took off 6 bases at V and 7 bases at J, with 13 bases between the two ends. CDR1 MDHEN and CDR2 SYDVKM come from the germline V gene. CDR3 protein: CASSSGRGEQYF. The CDR3 DNA reads TGTGCCAGCAGCTCTGGACGGGGGGAGCAGTACTTC.

This chain links TRBV5-1 with TRBJ2-3; D is possibly TRBD2 (6 bases). Germline lookup yields CDR1 SGHRS and CDR2 YFSETQ. The V end was cut by 4 bases, the J end by 2 bases, with 11 bases between. The CDR3 consists of 14 residues. The CDR3, as DNA: TGCGCCAGCAGCCATAGCGGCTTCACAGATACGCAGTATTTT. Its protein product is CASSHSGFTDTQYF.

V is TRBV19 and J is TRBJ2-6, with 7 bases identical to TRBD1. The CDR3 contains 16 residues. The V gene's germline CDR1 is LNHDA and CDR2 SQIVND (reference sequence). The junction had 6 bases not matched to a gene; V was cut back by 2 bases and J by 5 bases. The CDR3 region has the DNA TGTGCCAGTAGTATATACCGGGACAGACGGGCCAACGTCCTGACTTTC. Its protein product is CASSIYRDRRANVLTF.

The V gene is TRBV7-9, the J gene TRBJ2-7, with 7 bases fitting TRBD2. The CDR3 spans 14 residues. Germline V gene data show CDR1 as SEHNR and CDR2 as FQNEAQ (reference sequence). V gave up 7 bases and J gave up 2 bases; unmatched junction bases: 8. The CDR3 protein is CASTPAGVPYEQYF. CDR3 DNA sequence: TGTGCCAGCACCCCCGCGGGGGTCCCCTACGAGCAGTACTTC. The variable domain in full, completed from reference TRBV7-9 and TRBJ2-7, reads DTGVSQNPRHKITKRGQNVTFRCDPISEHNRLYWYRQTLGQGPEFLTYFQNEAQLEKSRLLSDRFSAERPKGSFSTLEIQRTEQGDSAMYLCASTPAGVPYEQYFGPGTRLTVT.

This chain links TRBV7-3 with TRBJ1-6, with D perhaps matching TRBD1 (5 bases). Trimming stripped 5 bases from V and 6 bases from J, with 11 bases between. Germline V CDR1 and CDR2: SGHTA, FQGTGA. The CDR3 loop spans 14 amino acids. The CDR3 reads CASSPGTANSPLHF. Written as DNA, the CDR3 is TGTGCCAGCAGCCCCGGGACTGCTAATTCACCCCTCCACTTT.

The chain has TRBV19 and TRBJ2-7, with a weak D call TRBD2 (5 bases). Germline values: CDR1 LNHDA, CDR2 SQIVND (reference sequence). This CDR3 contains 12 residues. The V end was cut by 1 base, the J end by 6 bases, with 7 bases between. The CDR3 loop reads CASSIGESEQYF. CDR3 bases: TGTGCCAGTAGTATAGGGGAGAGCGAGCAGTACTTC. Combining the CDR3 with reference TRBV19 and TRBJ2-7 gives the whole variable domain DGGITQSPKYLFRKEGQNVTLSCEQNLNHDAMYWYRQDPGQGLRLIYYSQIVNDFQKGDIAEGYSVSREKKESFPLTVTSAQKNPTAFYLCASSIGESEQYFGPGTRLTVT.

The CDR3 reads CASSRATVQETQYF. CDR3 sequence (DNA): TGTGCCAGCAGTCGTGCGACAGTGCAAGAGACCCAGTACTTC. The rearrangement links TRBV5-4 to TRBJ2-5; D is possibly TRBD1 (5 bases). The ends were cut back, 5 bases at V and 2 bases at J, with 13 bases in the middle. The CDR3 runs to 14 residues. Germline-derived CDR1 and CDR2 are SGHNT and YYREEE (reference sequence).

This clone came up many times. The rearrangement links TRBV6-4 to TRBJ2-3; TRBD2 matches 9 bases. Germline trimming cut 3 bases from V and 4 bases from J; bases unmatched to any gene: 2. Germline assignment: CDR1 MRHNA and CDR2 SNTAGT. The CDR3 length is 14 residues. The CDR3: CASSDLAGADTQYF. The DNA for the CDR3 is TGTGCCAGCAGTGATTTAGCGGGAGCAGATACGCAGTATTTT.

V and J are TRBV2 and TRBJ2-7, with D possibly matching TRBD1 (6 bases). The CDR3 covers 16 residues. V lost 6 bases, J lost 3 bases, and 21 bases lay in between. CDR1 and CDR2 from the germline V gene are SNHLY and FYNNEI. CDR3 in DNA: TGTGCCAGCAGACTCCCCCCGCAGGGGCGACTCTACGAGCAGTACTTC. Translation gives CASRLPPQGRLYEQYF.

This chain uses TRBV5-1 with TRBJ2-7; D may be TRBD2 (6 bases). Trimming left V 0 bases short and J 6 bases short, with 10 bases between. CDR1 and CDR2 (germline): SGHRS, YFSETQ. The CDR3 has 13 amino acids. The CDR3 bases are TGCGCCAGCAGCTTGGATGGGGGGACCGAGCAGTACTTC. This gives the protein CASSLDGGTEQYF.

This sequence joins TRBV27 and TRBJ1-1; D ambiguous. V lost 7 bases and J 0 bases, leaving 15 bases between the germline ends. CDR1 and CDR2 from the germline V gene are MNHEY and SMNVEV (reference sequence). The CDR3 length is 15 residues. CDR3 sequence reads: CASILLRGMNTEAFF. CDR3 nucleotide sequence: TGTGCCAGCATACTCCTGAGAGGTATGAACACTGAAGCTTTCTTT.

The sample holds a few counts of this clone. J is TRBJ2-7 and V is TRBV7-6; the match to TRBD1 covers 8 bases. J lost 6 bases, V lost 6 bases, and 7 bases had no gene match. CDR1 is SGHVS and CDR2 is FNYEAQ in the germline V gene. The CDR3 spans 13 residues. The CDR3 sequence is CASSAQGAVEQYF. CDR3 sequence (DNA): TGTGCCAGCAGTGCCCAGGGGGCTGTCGAGCAGTACTTC.

The V gene is TRBV27, the J gene TRBJ2-3, with D possibly matching TRBD2 (5 bases). This CDR3 is 15 amino acids long. Trimming pared 5 bases from V and 7 bases from J, leaving 19 bases between. Per germline, CDR1 MNHEY and CDR2 SMNVEV (reference sequence). The CDR3 here is CASSPGLGVPNTQYF. DNA for the CDR3: TGTGCCAGCAGTCCCGGACTTGGGGTCCCTAATACGCAGTATTTT.